The T cell receptor (beta chain) described here comes from a study of spatial heterogeneity in lung cancer. One entry per CDR3 protein, called by TCRdb with MiXCR from the 5' RACE reads. The table has 35,000 to 55,000 distinct CDR3 sequences, approximately 22% seen once. The sample's time point: blood at routine non-recurrence follow-up after resection. Researchers sequenced whole RNA taken from tumor, nontumor lung or frozen PBMC without sorting. V gave up 5 bases and J gave up 7 bases; unmatched junction bases: 10. The germline V gene encodes CDR1 MNHEY and CDR2 SMNVEV (reference sequence). The CDR3 covers 15 residues. This clonotype has only a few counts.

The sequence was collected from a female donor with early-stage non-small cell lung cancer. This material consisted of PBMCs, taken at follow-up. The rearrangement joins TRBV27 to TRBJ1-5; 8 bases line up with TRBD1. The CDR3 reads CASSPSTGAGQPQHF. The CDR3 bases are TGTGCCAGCAGTCCATCGACAGGGGCCGGGCAGCCCCAGCATTTT.